This passage covers 21 T cell receptor beta chains from one sample sequenced in a study of T-cell reconstitution after alpha-beta-depleted transplantation in children. Preparation of the TCRbeta library was carried out with unique molecular identifiers. From the PCR reads, TCRdb called clonotypes with MiXCR, one entry per CDR3 protein. The sample has approximately 1,000,000 distinct CDR3 sequences, roughly 29% seen once. Sequencing used PBMCs, mostly from graft donor cells, obtained 360 days after TCRalphabeta/CD19-depleted stem cell transplant. The receptors stem from a boy younger than two who had a stem cell transplant for SCID, so the T cells may come from the graft donor.

The V call is TRBV15, the J call TRBJ2-1; D uncertain. The CDR3 loop spans 13 amino acids. The germline V gene has CDR1 LNHNV and CDR2 YYDKDF (reference sequence). V dropped 3 bases and J dropped 6 bases, with 9 bases sitting between them. The CDR3 DNA sequence: TGTGCCACCAGCAGCCCCCTGGTCAATGAGCAGTTCTTC. Protein product: CATSSPLVNEQFF.

A few counts support this clonotype. This chain links TRBV6-1 with TRBJ2-7; the D gene is possibly TRBD1 (6 bases). The CDR3 runs 15 residues. Trimming took off 6 bases at V and 4 bases at J, with 19 bases between the two ends. CDR1 and CDR2 from the germline V gene are MNHNS and SASEGT. CDR3 in amino acids: CASSGFDRLSYEQYF. As DNA, the CDR3 is TGTGCCAGCAGCGGTTTTGACAGGCTTTCATACGAGCAGTACTTC.

The gene calls are TRBV7-9 and TRBJ2-2; a weak D match, TRBD1 (6 bases). CDR1 SEHNR and CDR2 FQNEAQ come from the germline V gene (reference sequence). The CDR3 runs 13 residues. Trimming pared 11 bases from V and 0 bases from J, leaving 10 bases between. CDR3 bases: TGTGCCGGACACAGGGCGAACACCGGGGAGCTGTTTTTT. Translated, it gives CAGHRANTGELFF. The complete variable domain, with remaining parts taken from reference TRBV7-9 and TRBJ2-2, reads DTGVSQNPRHKITKRGQNVTFRCDPISEHNRLYWYRQTLGQGPEFLTYFQNEAQLEKSRLLSDRFSAERPKGSFSTLEIQRTEQGDSAMYLCAGHRANTGELFFGEGSRLTVL.

About this clonotype: Since a much larger clone is just one base distant, this may be a read error. The gene calls are TRBV12-3 or TRBV12-4 and TRBJ2-1; no definite D call. V lost 3 bases and J lost 5, with 8 bases in between. The CDR3 spans 13 residues. CDR3 loop: CASSLVTDNEQFF. CDR3 in DNA: TGTGCCAGCAGTTTGGTTACGGACAATGAGCAGTTCTTC.

The rearrangement joins TRBV4-1 to TRBJ2-4; TRBD1 or TRBD2 may be the D gene (5 bases each). This CDR3 has 16 amino acids. V was trimmed by 1 base and J by 1 base, leaving 11 bases between them. Germline CDR1 and CDR2: MGHRA and YSYEKL. The CDR3 nucleotides read TGCGCCAGCAGCCAAGGAGAGGGGCGCGCCAAAAACATTCAGTACTTC. Its protein product is CASSQGEGRAKNIQYF.

This sequence joins TRBV5-5 and TRBJ2-1, with D perhaps assigned TRBD1 or TRBD2 (5 bases each). The CDR3 spans 15 residues. Trimming left V 7 bases short and J 0 bases short, with 14 bases between. CDR1 is SGHKS, CDR2 YYEKEE, per germline (reference sequence). The CDR3 here is CASGGRASSYNEQFF. In nucleotides, the CDR3 is TGTGCCAGCGGGGGACGGGCAAGCTCCTACAATGAGCAGTTCTTC.

The chain recombines TRBV18 with TRBJ1-3; D is unclear. The germline CDR1 and CDR2 sequences are KGHSH and LQKENI. The CDR3 has 16 residues. Trimming removed 3 bases from V and 0 bases from J, with 12 bases in between. The CDR3 DNA follows: TGTGCCAGCTCACCCGACGGAACAACCTCTGGAAACACCATATATTTT. This translates into CASSPDGTTSGNTIYF. Drawing the rest from reference TRBV18 and TRBJ1-3, the complete variable domain is NAGVMQNPRHLVRRRGQEARLRCSPMKGHSHVYWYRQLPEEGLKFMVYLQKENIIDESGMPKERFSAEFPKEGPSILRIQQVVRGDSAAYFCASSPDGTTSGNTIYFGEGSWLTVV.

This clonotype was counted only a few times. The J gene is TRBJ1-1, the V gene TRBV15, with D perhaps TRBD1 (5 bases). The CDR3 covers 14 residues. In germline, CDR1 is LNHNV, CDR2 YYDKDF (reference sequence). V lost 5 bases and J lost 3, with 13 bases in between. The CDR3, as DNA: TGTGCCACCAGCGGGGGACGTGGGGACACTGAAGCTTTCTTT. It specifies CATSGGRGDTEAFF.

This clonotype came up a few times. The V call is TRBV6-5, the J call TRBJ2-5; the match to TRBD1 covers 9 bases. The CDR3 runs to 16 residues. Germline V gene data show CDR1 as MNHEY and CDR2 as SVGAGI. Trimming cost V 5 bases and J 1 base; bases outside gene matches: 8. The CDR3 spells CASSRTGARTQETQYF. In DNA form, the CDR3 reads TGTGCCAGCAGTCGGACAGGGGCCCGAACCCAAGAGACCCAGTACTTC.

Only a few counts were recorded for this clonotype. The CDR3 sequence: CASSKQPKGGPEAFF. The CDR3 DNA reads as TGTGCCAGCAGCAAGCAGCCCAAAGGGGGCCCTGAAGCTTTCTTT. This sequence joins TRBV6-1 and TRBJ1-1; 7 bases fit TRBD1. The CDR3 runs to 15 residues. The germline V gene encodes CDR1 MNHNS and CDR2 SASEGT. The junction had 13 bases not matched to a gene; V was cut back by 6 bases and J by 6 bases.

This clonotype has only a few counts. The rearrangement joins TRBV5-1 to TRBJ1-2; D perhaps matches TRBD1 (5 bases). The CDR3 extends over 15 amino acids. Germline V gene lookup returns CDR1 SGHRS and CDR2 YFSETQ. The V end was cut by 5 bases, the J end by 8 bases, with 22 bases between. CDR3 sequence reads: CASRRVQAGTGGYTF. CDR3 sequence (DNA): TGCGCCAGCAGACGGGTACAGGCTGGGACTGGCGGCTACACCTTC.

V is TRBV5-1 and J is TRBJ2-1; D is unclear. Per the germline V gene, CDR1 is SGHRS and CDR2 is YFSETQ. This CDR3 comprises 14 residues. V was clipped by 6 bases and J by 0 bases, with 10 bases between them. Here the CDR3 reads CASKLRSSYNEQFF. The CDR3 DNA follows: TGCGCCAGCAAGCTTCGTAGCTCCTACAATGAGCAGTTCTTC.

This sequence joins TRBV20-1 and TRBJ2-5, with TRBD2 identical over 10 bases. The CDR3 is made up of 13 amino acids. V gave up 2 bases and J gave up 5 bases; unmatched junction bases: 2. In germline, CDR1 is DFQATT, CDR2 SNEGSKA (reference sequence). The CDR3 coding sequence is TGCAGTGCTAGACTAGCGGGGGCGGAGACCCAGTACTTC. It translates to CSARLAGAETQYF.

This clonotype was seen a handful of times. The chain is built from TRBV3-1 and TRBJ2-1; 8 bases align to TRBD2. The CDR3 length is 15 residues. The germline V gene has CDR1 LGHDT and CDR2 YNNKEL (reference sequence). V lost 2 bases and J lost 6; bases outside the gene matches: 6. For the CDR3, the DNA is TGTGCCAGCAGCCAACGGGGGGGCCGTAGCAATGAGCAGTTCTTC. Its translation is CASSQRGGRSNEQFF.

The chain combines TRBV20-1 with TRBJ2-1, with D unclear. V was shortened by 2 bases and J by 4 bases, with 6 bases between the two germline ends. The CDR3 is made up of 12 amino acids. From germline, CDR1 is DFQATT and CDR2 SNEGSKA (reference sequence). CDR3 bases: TGCAGTGCTAGAATGGGATACAATGAGCAGTTCTTC. Protein sequence: CSARMGYNEQFF.

This clonotype was recorded a few times. This chain uses TRBV24-1 with TRBJ2-3; maybe TRBD1 (5 bases). This CDR3 region has 14 residues. The V and J ends lost 4 bases and 5 bases respectively, with 12 bases between them. CDR1 is KGHDR and CDR2 is SFDVKD in the germline V gene. The CDR3 reads CATSETSREDTQYF. CDR3 sequence (DNA): TGTGCCACCAGTGAGACATCCAGGGAAGATACGCAGTATTTT.

This clonotype has ten or more counts. The chain combines TRBV5-1 with TRBJ2-3; TRBD2 might be the D (5 bases). Germline assignment: CDR1 SGHRS and CDR2 YFSETQ. Trimming stripped 4 bases from V and 4 bases from J, with 16 bases between. The CDR3 spans 15 residues. In nucleotides, the CDR3 is TGCGCCAGCAGCATCGGCGGGCTAGTCGCAGATACGCAGTATTTT. Translating it yields CASSIGGLVADTQYF.

This rearrangement joins TRBV12-3 or TRBV12-4 to TRBJ2-7, with 8 bases aligning to TRBD1. V lost 1 base and J lost 10; bases outside the gene matches: 3. CDR3 length: 12 residues. The CDR3 protein is CASSLGTGRQYF. CDR3 DNA: TGTGCCAGCAGTTTAGGGACAGGGCGACAGTACTTC.

This clonotype was recorded a few times. The chain uses TRBV28 and TRBJ1-2; 8 bases line up with TRBD1. This CDR3 comprises 14 residues. Germline V gene lookup returns CDR1 MDHEN and CDR2 SYDVKM. Unmatched junction bases numbered 6, after V lost 5 bases and J lost 4 bases. The CDR3 protein is CASSQRTGTYGYTF. The CDR3 nucleotides are TGTGCCAGCAGTCAACGGACAGGGACCTATGGCTACACCTTC.

The chain employs TRBV7-2 and TRBJ1-5; no clear D. Germline V lookup: CDR1 SGHTA, CDR2 FQGNSA. The V and J ends lost 5 bases and 6 bases respectively, with 11 bases between them. The CDR3 is 13 amino acids. The CDR3 sequence: CASSPNGIQPQHF. DNA of the CDR3: TGTGCCAGCAGCCCCAACGGCATTCAGCCCCAGCATTTT.

The chain recombines TRBV27 with TRBJ1-3; maybe TRBD1 (6 bases). The CDR3 is 19 residues long. Looked up from germline, CDR1 is MNHEY and CDR2 is SMNVEV (reference sequence). V shed 5 bases and J shed 0 bases, with 23 bases lying between them. The DNA of the CDR3 is TGTGCCAGCAGTCCCCGAGGGGGAGTGGGGTACTCCTCTGGAAACACCATATATTTT. The encoded protein is CASSPRGGVGYSSGNTIYF.